This TCR beta chain comes out of a study of blood T cell repertoires in COVID-19. The Seattle patients, enrolled during active infection, were followed longitudinally. TCRdb keeps only in-frame clones here, not all; method: immunoSEQ multiplex PCR. The sample has a few hundred thousand clones; roughly 90% are singletons. The ends were cut back, 2 bases at V and 1 base at J, with 6 bases in the middle. Germline V gives CDR1 SNHLY, CDR2 FYNNEI. This CDR3 is 14 amino acids long. The sequence was obtained from a man between 18 and 29 years old with COVID-19, enrolled during active disease. The sample comprised peripheral blood. The chain uses TRBV2 and TRBJ1-5, with a tentative D call TRBD1 (6 bases). CDR3: CASSERGSNQPQHF. Written as DNA, the CDR3 is TGTGCCAGCAGTGAAAGGGGGAGCAATCAGCCCCAGCATTTT.